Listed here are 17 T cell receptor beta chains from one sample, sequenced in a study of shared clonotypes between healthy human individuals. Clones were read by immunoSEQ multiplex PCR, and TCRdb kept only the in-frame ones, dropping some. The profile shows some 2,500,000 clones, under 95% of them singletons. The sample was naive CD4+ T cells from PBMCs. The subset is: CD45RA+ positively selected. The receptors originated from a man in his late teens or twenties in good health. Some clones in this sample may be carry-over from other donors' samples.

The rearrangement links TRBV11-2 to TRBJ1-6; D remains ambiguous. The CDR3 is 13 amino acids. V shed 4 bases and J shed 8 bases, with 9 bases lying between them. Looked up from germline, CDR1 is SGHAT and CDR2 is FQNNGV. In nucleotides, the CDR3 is TGTGCCAGCAGCTCCAGTGTGGATTCACCCCTCCACTTT. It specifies CASSSSVDSPLHF.

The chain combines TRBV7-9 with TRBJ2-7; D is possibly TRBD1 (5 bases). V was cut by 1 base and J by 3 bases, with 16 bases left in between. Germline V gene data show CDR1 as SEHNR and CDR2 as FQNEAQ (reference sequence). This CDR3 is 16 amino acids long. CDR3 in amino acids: CASSLVPGRVFYEQYF. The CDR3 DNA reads TGTGCCAGCAGCTTAGTCCCGGGCAGGGTGTTCTACGAGCAGTACTTC.

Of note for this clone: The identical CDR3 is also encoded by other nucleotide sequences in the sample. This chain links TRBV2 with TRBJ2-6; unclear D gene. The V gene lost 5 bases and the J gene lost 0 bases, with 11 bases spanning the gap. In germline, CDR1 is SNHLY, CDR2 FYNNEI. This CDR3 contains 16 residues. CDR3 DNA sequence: TGTGCCAGCAGTTTAGGACGGGTCTCTGGGGCCAACGTCCTGACTTTC. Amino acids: CASSLGRVSGANVLTF.

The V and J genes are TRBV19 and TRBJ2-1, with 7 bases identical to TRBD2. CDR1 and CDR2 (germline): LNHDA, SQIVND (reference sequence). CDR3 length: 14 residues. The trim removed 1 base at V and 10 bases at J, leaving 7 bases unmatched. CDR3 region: CASSIGGSRREQFF. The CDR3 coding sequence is TGTGCCAGTAGTATAGGCGGGAGTCGGAGGGAGCAGTTCTTC.

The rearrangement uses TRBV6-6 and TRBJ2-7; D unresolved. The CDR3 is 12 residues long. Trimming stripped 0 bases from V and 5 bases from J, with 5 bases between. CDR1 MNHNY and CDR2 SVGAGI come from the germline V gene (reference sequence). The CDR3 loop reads CASSYSADEQYF. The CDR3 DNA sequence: TGTGCCAGCAGTTACTCGGCCGACGAGCAGTACTTC.

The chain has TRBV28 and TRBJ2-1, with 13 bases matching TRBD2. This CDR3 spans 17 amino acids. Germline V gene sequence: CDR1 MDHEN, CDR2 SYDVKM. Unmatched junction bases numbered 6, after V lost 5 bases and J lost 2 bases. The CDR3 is CASSRTSGRFTYNEQFF. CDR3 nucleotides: TGTGCCAGCAGTCGGACTAGCGGGAGATTCACCTACAATGAGCAGTTCTTC.

The CDR3 sequence is CASSQVGGSSGNTIYF. The CDR3, as DNA: TGCGCCAGCAGCCAAGTGGGAGGGAGCTCTGGAAACACCATATATTTT. The rearrangement uses TRBV4-1 and TRBJ1-3; no clear D gene. CDR1 is MGHRA, CDR2 YSYEKL, per germline. This CDR3 comprises 16 residues. V gave up 1 base and J gave up 0 bases, with 10 bases separating them.

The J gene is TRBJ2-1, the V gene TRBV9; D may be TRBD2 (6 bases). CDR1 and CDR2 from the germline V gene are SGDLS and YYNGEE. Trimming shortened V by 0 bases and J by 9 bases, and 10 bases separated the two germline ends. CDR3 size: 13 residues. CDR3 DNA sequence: TGTGCCAGCAGCGTAGTCCGGGAGAGTGAGCAGTTCTTC. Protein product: CASSVVRESEQFF.

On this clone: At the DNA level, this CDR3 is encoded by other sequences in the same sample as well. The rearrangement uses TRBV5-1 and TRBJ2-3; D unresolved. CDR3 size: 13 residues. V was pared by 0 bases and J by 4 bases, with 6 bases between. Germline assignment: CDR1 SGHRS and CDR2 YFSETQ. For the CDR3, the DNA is TGCGCCAGCAGCTTGGGGGAATCAGATACGCAGTATTTT. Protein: CASSLGESDTQYF.

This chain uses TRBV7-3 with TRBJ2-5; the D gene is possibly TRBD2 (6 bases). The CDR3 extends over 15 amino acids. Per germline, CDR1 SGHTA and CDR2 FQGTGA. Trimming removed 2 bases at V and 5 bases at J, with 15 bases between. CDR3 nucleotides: TGTGCCAGCAGCTTAGGTCGGGGAGGTGTGGAGACCCAGTACTTC. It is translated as CASSLGRGGVETQYF.

CDR3 in DNA: TGTGCCTGGAAATACGGTGGCAGGGGGATCAATCAGCCCCAGCATTTT. This gives the protein CAWKYGGRGINQPQHF. The chain recombines TRBV30 with TRBJ1-5; 7 nucleotides match TRBD1. Germline loops: CDR1 GTSNPN, CDR2 SVGIG (reference sequence). V lost 4 bases and J lost 3; bases outside the gene matches: 12. The CDR3 contains 16 residues.

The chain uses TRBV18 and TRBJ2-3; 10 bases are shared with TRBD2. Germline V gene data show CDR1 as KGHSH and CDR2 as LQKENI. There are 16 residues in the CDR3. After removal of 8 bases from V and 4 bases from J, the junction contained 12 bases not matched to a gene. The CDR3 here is CASTTWTSGSADTQYF. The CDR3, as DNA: TGTGCCAGCACCACCTGGACTAGCGGTTCCGCAGATACGCAGTATTTT.

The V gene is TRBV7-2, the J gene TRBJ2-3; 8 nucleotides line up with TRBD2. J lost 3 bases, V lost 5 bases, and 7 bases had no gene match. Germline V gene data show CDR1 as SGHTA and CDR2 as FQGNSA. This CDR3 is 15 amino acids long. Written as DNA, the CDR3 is TGTGCCAGCAGCCAGTCGGGACTAGAGACAGATACGCAGTATTTT. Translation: CASSQSGLETDTQYF. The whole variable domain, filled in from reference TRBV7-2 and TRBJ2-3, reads GAGVSQSPSNKVTEKGKDVELRCDPISGHTALYWYRQSLGQGLEFLIYFQGNSAPDKSGLPSDRFSAERTGGSVSTLTIQRTQQEDSAVYLCASSQSGLETDTQYFGPGTRLTVL.

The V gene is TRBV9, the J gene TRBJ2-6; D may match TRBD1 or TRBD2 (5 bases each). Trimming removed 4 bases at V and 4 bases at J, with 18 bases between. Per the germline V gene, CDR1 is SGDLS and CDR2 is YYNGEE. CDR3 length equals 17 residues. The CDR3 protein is CASSPPRGADGANVLTF. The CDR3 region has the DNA TGTGCCAGCAGCCCCCCCAGAGGGGCAGACGGGGCCAACGTCCTGACTTTC. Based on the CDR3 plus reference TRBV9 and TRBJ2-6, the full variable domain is DSGVTQTPKHLITATGQRVTLRCSPRSGDLSVYWYQQSLDQGLQFLIQYYNGEERAKGNILERFSAQQFPDLHSELNLSSLELGDSALYFCASSPPRGADGANVLTFGAGSRLTVL.

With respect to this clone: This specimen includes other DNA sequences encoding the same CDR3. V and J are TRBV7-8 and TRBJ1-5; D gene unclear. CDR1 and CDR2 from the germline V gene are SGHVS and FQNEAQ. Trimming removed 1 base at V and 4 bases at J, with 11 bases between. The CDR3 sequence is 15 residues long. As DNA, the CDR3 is TGTGCCAGCAGCTTAGAACGGGGTCTGAATCAGCCCCAGCATTTT. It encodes CASSLERGLNQPQHF. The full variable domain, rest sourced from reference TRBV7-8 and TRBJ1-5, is GAGVSQSPRYKVAKRGQDVALRCDPISGHVSLFWYQQALGQGPEFLTYFQNEAQLDKSGLPSDRFFAERPEGSVSTLKIQRTQQEDSAVYLCASSLERGLNQPQHFGDGTRLSIL.

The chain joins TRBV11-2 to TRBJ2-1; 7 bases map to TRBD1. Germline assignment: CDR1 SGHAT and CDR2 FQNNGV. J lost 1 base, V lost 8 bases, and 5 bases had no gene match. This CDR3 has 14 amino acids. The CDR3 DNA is TGTGCCAGCGTCTCAGGGGGATCCTACAATGAGCAGTTCTTC. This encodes CASVSGGSYNEQFF.

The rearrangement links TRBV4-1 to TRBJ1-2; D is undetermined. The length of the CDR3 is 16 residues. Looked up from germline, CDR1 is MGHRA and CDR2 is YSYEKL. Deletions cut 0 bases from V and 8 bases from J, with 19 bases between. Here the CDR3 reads CASSQDRRNGPSGYTF. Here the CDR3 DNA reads TGCGCCAGCAGCCAAGACAGGCGTAACGGCCCCTCCGGCTACACCTTC.